These T cell receptor beta chains were read from a single sample in a study of cytomegalovirus exposure and HLA in healthy donors. Data came from immunoSEQ multiplex PCR; TCRdb stores just in-frame clones and leaves some out. The repertoire holds some 130,000 clones, 60% to 80% seen once, with approximately 1% in the top ten. The sample was PBMCs. The origin of the receptors is a male donor in good health and CMV-seronegative. The CDR3 runs from the conserved cysteine through the conserved F or W. A D gene is named only where the DNA matches it firmly. Size tells how often a clone was seen (once, few, many) or the class of an expanded clone, and some rows leave it out.

d_call j_call v_call clone_size cdr3_nt cdr3_aa
TRBD1 TRBJ2-2 TRBV6-6 . TGTGCCAGCAGGCGCCGGGACAGGCTCGGGGGGGAGCTGTTTTTT CASRRRDRLGGELFF
. TRBJ2-5 TRBV27 . TGTGCCAGCAGTTTAGGGGGGGGCCACCCATGGGAGACCCAGTACTTC CASSLGGGHPWETQYF
. TRBJ1-2 TRBV23-1 . TGCGCCAGCAGTCAGTTTCGCTATGGCTACACCTTC CASSQFRYGYTF
TRBD2 TRBJ2-7 TRBV7-2 . TGTGCCAGCAGCTTAAACTTAGGACTAGTGTACGAGCAGTACTTC CASSLNLGLVYEQYF
TRBD2 TRBJ2-5 TRBV10-2 . TGCGCCAGCAGGGCTAGCGGGGGCCAAGAGACCCAGTACTTC CASRASGGQETQYF
. TRBJ2-7 TRBV19 . TGTGCCAGTCGGACAGATACCTACGAGCAGTACTTC CASRTDTYEQYF
TRBD2 TRBJ2-1 TRBV18 . TGTGCCAGCTCACTTCTAGCGGGGGAGCACAATGAGCAGTTCTTC CASSLLAGEHNEQFF
TRBD1 TRBJ2-7 TRBV11-1 . TGTGCCAGCAGCCGTGGGACAGCGCGCGAGCAGTACTTC CASSRGTAREQYF
TRBD2 TRBJ2-3 TRBV4-3 few TGCGCCAGCAGCCAAGATCGACTAGCGGGGGATACGCAGTATTTT CASSQDRLAGDTQYF
TRBD2 TRBJ2-3 TRBV4-3 . TGCGCCAGCAGCCAAGATATCGAGCGGGGAGGGCGGGATACGCAGTATTTT CASSQDIERGGRDTQYF
. TRBJ1-5 TRBV7-9 few TGTGCCAGCAGCTTAGACGCGGGACCCTGGGAGCCCCAGCATTTT CASSLDAGPWEPQHF
. TRBJ1-1 TRBV2 . TGTGCCAGCAGTGACCTGCGGGGCAGGGTTGAGATGGGGGCTTTCTTT CASSDLRGRVEMGAFF
TRBD1 TRBJ2-5 TRBV9 . TGTGCCAGCAGCTTAGGGGACAGGGGGATCGGAGAGACCCAGTACTTC CASSLGDRGIGETQYF
TRBD2 TRBJ2-5 TRBV9 . TGTGCCAGCAGCGTAGGAAGTAGCGGGGGAGAAGAGACCCAGTACTTC CASSVGSSGGEETQYF
TRBD2 TRBJ2-4 TRBV11-2 once TGTGCCAGCGGCCTAGCGGGGAAATACATTCAGTACTTC CASGLAGKYIQYF
TRBD2 TRBJ2-7 TRBV4-2 . TGTGCCAGCAGCCCGCAAGCTGTGACTAGCGGGGGGGCCTACGAGCAGTACTTC CASSPQAVTSGGAYEQYF
. TRBJ2-1 TRBV4-3 . TGCGCCAGCAGCCAAAGGCGGGGCCACAATGAGCAGTTCTTC CASSQRRGHNEQFF
TRBD2 TRBJ2-1 TRBV5-4 . TGTGCCAGCAGCTCCGGGGGGGCGGGGGAAAATGAGCAGTTCTTC CASSSGGAGENEQFF
. TRBJ2-3 TRBV7-9 . TGTGCCAGCAGCCCAATTTTGGACAGAACAGATACGCAGTATTTT CASSPILDRTDTQYF
. TRBJ1-3 TRBV27 . TGTGCCAGCAGTCCCGGTGTCTCTGGAAACACCATATATTTT CASSPGVSGNTIYF
. TRBJ1-2 TRBV19 . TGTGCCAGTAGTATAGACCGGACACCGAACTATGGCTACACCTTC CASSIDRTPNYGYTF
TRBD2 TRBJ2-7 TRBV7-2 . TGTGCCAGCAGCCCCCCCTTAGGAGCGGGGTCCTACGAGCAGTACTTC CASSPPLGAGSYEQYF
. TRBJ1-6 TRBV6-5 few TGTGCCAGCAGTTACTCCCGGGACACCGATTCACCCCTCCACTTT CASSYSRDTDSPLHF
. TRBJ2-7 TRBV11-2 . TGTGCCAGCAGTGTTGGCACCGAGCAGTACTTC CASSVGTEQYF
TRBD1 TRBJ1-2 TRBV30 . TGTGCCTGGAGTGAGGGACAGGGTTATGGCTACACCTTC CAWSEGQGYGYTF
TRBD1 TRBJ2-7 TRBV6-5 few TGTGCCAGCAGACCCGGACAGGGGATCTACGAGCAGTACTTC CASRPGQGIYEQYF